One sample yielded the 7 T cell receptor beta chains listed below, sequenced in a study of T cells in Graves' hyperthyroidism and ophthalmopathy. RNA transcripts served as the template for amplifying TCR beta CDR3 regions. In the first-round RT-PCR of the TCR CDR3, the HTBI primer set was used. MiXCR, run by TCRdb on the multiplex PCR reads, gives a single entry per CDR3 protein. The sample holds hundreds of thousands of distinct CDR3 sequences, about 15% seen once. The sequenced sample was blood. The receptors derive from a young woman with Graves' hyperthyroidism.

CDR3 sequence (DNA): TGTGCCAGTAGTACCACAGGAGGGCTTACCTACGAGCAGTACTTC. This encodes CASSTTGGLTYEQYF. The rearrangement uses TRBV7-2 and TRBJ2-7; maybe TRBD2 (6 bases). V lost 9 bases and J lost 2, with 20 bases in between. Germline CDR1 and CDR2: SGHTA and FQGNSA. The CDR3 length is 15 residues.

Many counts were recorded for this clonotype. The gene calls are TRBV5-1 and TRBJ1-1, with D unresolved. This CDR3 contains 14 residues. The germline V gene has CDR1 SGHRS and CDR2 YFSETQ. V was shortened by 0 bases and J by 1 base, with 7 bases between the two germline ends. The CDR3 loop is CASSLGHTNTEAFF. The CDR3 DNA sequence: TGCGCCAGCAGCTTGGGCCATACGAACACTGAAGCTTTCTTT. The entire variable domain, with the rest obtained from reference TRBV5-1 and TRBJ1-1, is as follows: KAGVTQTPRYLIKTRGQQVTLSCSPISGHRSVSWYQQTPGQGLQFLFEYFSETQRNKGNFPGRFSGRQFSNSRSEMNVSTLELGDSALYLCASSLGHTNTEAFFGQGTRLTVV.

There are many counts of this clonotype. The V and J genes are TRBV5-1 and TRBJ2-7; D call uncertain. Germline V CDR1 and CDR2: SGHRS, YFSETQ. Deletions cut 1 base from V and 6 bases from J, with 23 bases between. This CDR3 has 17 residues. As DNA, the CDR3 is TGCGCCAGCAGCTTGTCCCCCGCTGCGGCCCTCAAAAGCGAGCAGTACTTC. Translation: CASSLSPAAALKSEQYF.

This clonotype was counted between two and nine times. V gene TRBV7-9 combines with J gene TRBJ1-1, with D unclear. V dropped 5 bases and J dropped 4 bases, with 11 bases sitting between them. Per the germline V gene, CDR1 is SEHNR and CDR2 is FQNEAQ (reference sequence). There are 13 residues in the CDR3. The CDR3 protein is CASSPASATEAFF. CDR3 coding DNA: TGTGCCAGCAGCCCCGCCTCGGCCACTGAAGCTTTCTTT. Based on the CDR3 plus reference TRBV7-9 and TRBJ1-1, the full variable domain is DTGVSQNPRHKITKRGQNVTFRCDPISEHNRLYWYRQTLGQGPEFLTYFQNEAQLEKSRLLSDRFSAERPKGSFSTLEIQRTEQGDSAMYLCASSPASATEAFFGQGTRLTVV.

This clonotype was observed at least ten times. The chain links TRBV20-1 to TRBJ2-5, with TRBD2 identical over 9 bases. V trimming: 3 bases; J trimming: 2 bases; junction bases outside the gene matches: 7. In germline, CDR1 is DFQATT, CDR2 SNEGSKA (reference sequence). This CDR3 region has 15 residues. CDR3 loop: CSASGLAWWQETQYF. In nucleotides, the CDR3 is TGCAGTGCTAGTGGACTAGCGTGGTGGCAAGAGACCCAGTACTTC.

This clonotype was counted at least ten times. The CDR3 DNA reads as TGCAGCGTTCAGGGAGGGGGTTTCGGAGAGACCCAGTACTTC. Its translation: CSVQGGGFGETQYF. The chain combines TRBV29-1 with TRBJ2-5; D may be TRBD2 (7 bases). The CDR3 spans 14 residues. Germline V lookup: CDR1 SQVTM, CDR2 ANQGSEA. V was clipped by 5 bases and J by 4 bases, with 17 bases between them.

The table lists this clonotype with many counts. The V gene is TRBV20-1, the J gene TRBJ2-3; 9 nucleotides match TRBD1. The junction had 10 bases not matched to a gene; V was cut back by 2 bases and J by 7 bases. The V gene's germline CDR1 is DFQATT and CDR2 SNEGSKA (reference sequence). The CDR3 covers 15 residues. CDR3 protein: CSARNPGQGGNTQYF. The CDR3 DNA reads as TGCAGTGCTAGAAATCCGGGACAGGGAGGAAATACGCAGTATTTT.